A single sample is the source of the 2 T cell receptor beta chains below, sequenced in a study of cytomegalovirus exposure and HLA in healthy donors. Primers for the PCR totalled 60 Vbeta and 13 Jbeta. Data came from immunoSEQ multiplex PCR; TCRdb stores just in-frame clones and leaves some out. The repertoire holds around 150,000 clones, with around 85% as singletons. The sequencing input was PBMCs. All receptors derive from a man aged 18 to 29 in good health and CMV-seropositive.

The J gene is TRBJ2-3, the V gene TRBV10-2, with 7 bases that match TRBD2. The CDR3 is 14 residues long. CDR1 is WSHSY, CDR2 SAAADI, per germline. V was clipped by 6 bases and J by 0 bases; unmatched bases: 3. The CDR3: CASSGGKSTDTQYF. DNA for the CDR3: TGCGCCAGCAGCGGGGGGAAAAGCACAGATACGCAGTATTTT.

The chain carries TRBV9 and TRBJ2-7; 9 bases agree with TRBD2. With 3 bases clipped from V and 4 bases from J, the junction kept 5 bases outside the gene matches. This CDR3 has 14 amino acids. Germline V CDR1 and CDR2: SGDLS, YYNGEE. CDR3 loop: CASSASGTPYEQYF. The CDR3, as DNA: TGTGCCAGCAGCGCTAGCGGGACCCCATACGAGCAGTACTTC.